This T cell receptor beta chain stems from a study of T-cell reconstitution after alpha-beta-depleted transplantation in children. In germline, CDR1 is SGHTA, CDR2 FQGNSA. Trimming pared 8 bases from V and 2 bases from J, leaving 10 bases between. The CDR3 is made up of 12 amino acids. TCRbeta library preparation incorporated unique molecular identifiers. MiXCR, applied by TCRdb to the PCR reads, yields one record per CDR3 protein. The sample holds around 300,000 distinct CDR3 sequences, approximately 10% seen once. Findings and limits, study-wide: Once a year had passed after transplant, T-cell counts and diversity came mostly from newly produced T cells. Several patients had high TCRbeta diversity at day 60; it came from surviving recipient T cells and thymic progenitors. The origin of alpha-beta T cells about two months after transplant was reportedly several hundred expanded graft clones.

This clonotype was recorded at least ten times. What it recognizes is unknown. This clonotype originated in a male patient aged 2 to 10 who had a stem cell transplant for chronic granulomatous disease, so the T cells may come from the graft donor. This chain connects TRBV7-2 to TRBJ2-7; D call uncertain. The sequencing used peripheral blood, collected 180 days after TCRalphabeta/CD19-depleted stem cell transplant. The CDR3 DNA follows: TGTGCCAGCTCACGCTCTGCCTACGAGCAGTACTTC. This codes for CASSRSAYEQYF. Full variable domain (rest looked up from reference TRBV7-2 and TRBJ2-7): GAGVSQSPSNKVTEKGKDVELRCDPISGHTALYWYRQSLGQGLEFLIYFQGNSAPDKSGLPSDRFSAERTGGSVSTLTIQRTQQEDSAVYLCASSRSAYEQYFGPGTRLTVT.